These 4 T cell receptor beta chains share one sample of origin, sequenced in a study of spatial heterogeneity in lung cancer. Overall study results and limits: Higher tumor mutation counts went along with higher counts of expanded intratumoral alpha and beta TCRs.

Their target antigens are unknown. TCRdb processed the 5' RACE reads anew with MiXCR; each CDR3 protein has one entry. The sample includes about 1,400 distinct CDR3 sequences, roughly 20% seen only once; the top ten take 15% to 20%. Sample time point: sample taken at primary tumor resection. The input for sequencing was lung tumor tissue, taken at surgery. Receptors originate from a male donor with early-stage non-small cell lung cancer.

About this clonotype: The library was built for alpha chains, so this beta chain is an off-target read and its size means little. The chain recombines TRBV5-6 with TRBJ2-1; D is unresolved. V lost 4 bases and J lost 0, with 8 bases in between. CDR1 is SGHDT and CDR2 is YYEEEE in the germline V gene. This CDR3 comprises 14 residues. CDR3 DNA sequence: TGTGCCAGCAGCCGGCCAAGCTCCTACAATGAGCAGTTCTTC. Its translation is CASSRPSSYNEQFF.

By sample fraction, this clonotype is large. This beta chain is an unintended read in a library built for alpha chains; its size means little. CDR3 bases: TGCGCCAGCCAGAAGGACATTACCGGGGAGCTGTTTTTT. Encoded protein: CASQKDITGELFF. The V and J genes are TRBV5-1 and TRBJ2-2, with D possibly being TRBD1 (5 bases). V was shortened by 7 bases and J by 5 bases, with 12 bases between the two germline ends. This CDR3 region has 13 residues. Germline lookup yields CDR1 SGHRS and CDR2 YFSETQ.

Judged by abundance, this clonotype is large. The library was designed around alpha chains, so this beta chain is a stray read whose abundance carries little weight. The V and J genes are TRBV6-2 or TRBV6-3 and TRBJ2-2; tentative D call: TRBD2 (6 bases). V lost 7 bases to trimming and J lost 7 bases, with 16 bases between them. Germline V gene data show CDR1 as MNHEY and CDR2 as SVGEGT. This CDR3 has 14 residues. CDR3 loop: CASTEREWSGELFF. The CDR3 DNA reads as TGTGCCAGCACGGAACGGGAGTGGAGCGGGGAGCTGTTTTTT.

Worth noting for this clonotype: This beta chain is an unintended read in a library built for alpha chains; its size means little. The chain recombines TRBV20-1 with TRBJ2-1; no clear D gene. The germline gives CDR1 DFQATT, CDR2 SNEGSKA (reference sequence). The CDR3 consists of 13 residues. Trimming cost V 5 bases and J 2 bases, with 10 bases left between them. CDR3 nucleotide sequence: TGCAGTGCTTCCCCTAGGGCCTACAATGAGCAGTTCTTC. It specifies CSASPRAYNEQFF.